What follows are 17 T cell receptor beta chains derived from one specimen sequenced in a study of neurological immune-mediated disorders. TCRdb used MiXCR to reprocess the 5' RACE reads, holding one entry per CDR3 protein. The repertoire holds some 37,000 distinct CDR3 sequences, with approximately 4.4% as singletons. Material for sequencing was CD4+ T cells from blood. The receptors here all came from a man between 18 and 29 years old in good health.

This clonotype was counted ten times or more. The V call is TRBV5-1, the J call TRBJ1-6; D is undetermined. There are 15 residues in the CDR3. Looked up from germline, CDR1 is SGHRS and CDR2 is YFSETQ. With 4 bases removed from V and 5 bases from J, the gap between germline ends came to 13 bases. For the CDR3, the DNA is TGCGCCAGCAGCCCATCGTACACCGATAATTCACCCCTCCACTTT. Its translation is CASSPSYTDNSPLHF.

There are many counts of this clonotype. V is TRBV5-1 and J is TRBJ1-4; possibly TRBD1 for D (6 bases). V lost 1 base and J lost 7, with 14 bases in between. The CDR3 covers 15 residues. Germline V gene sequence: CDR1 SGHRS, CDR2 YFSETQ. The CDR3 DNA reads as TGCGCCAGCAGCTTGACGGGGGCCAGGGTTGAAAAACTGTTTTTT. Amino acids: CASSLTGARVEKLFF.

This clonotype was found many times. The chain joins TRBV20-1 to TRBJ2-5; D ambiguous. The CDR3 is 13 amino acids. Trimming shortened V by 3 bases and J by 2 bases, and 10 bases separated the two germline ends. Germline V CDR1 and CDR2: DFQATT, SNEGSKA (reference sequence). The CDR3 sequence is CSARFTDQETQYF. As DNA, the CDR3 is TGCAGTGCTAGGTTCACAGATCAAGAGACCCAGTACTTC.

This clonotype was recorded at least ten times. V gene TRBV4-1 combines with J gene TRBJ2-1, with a tentative D call TRBD1 (6 bases). The CDR3 runs to 14 residues. Between the trimmed V and J ends, which lost 5 bases and 10 bases, there was a span of 18 bases. Germline values: CDR1 MGHRA, CDR2 YSYEKL. This CDR3 is CASSRPGHVIEQFF. The CDR3 DNA sequence: TGCGCCAGCAGCAGACCGGGACATGTCATAGAGCAGTTCTTC.

This clonotype was seen many times. The chain has TRBV29-1 and TRBJ2-5, with TRBD1 identical over 10 bases. Germline V lookup: CDR1 SQVTM, CDR2 ANQGSEA. The CDR3 extends over 16 amino acids. Unmatched junction bases numbered 17, after V lost 6 bases and J lost 7 bases. In nucleotides, the CDR3 is TGCAGCGTGGGGGACAGGGGAGTGTTTTTTGGTGGGACCCAGTACTTC. Its translation is CSVGDRGVFFGGTQYF.

This clonotype was counted ten times or more. V is TRBV7-3 and J is TRBJ2-1, with D perhaps being TRBD1 or TRBD2 (5 bases each). V lost 2 bases to trimming and J lost 1 base, with 9 bases between them. The CDR3 extends over 15 amino acids. In germline, CDR1 is SGHTA, CDR2 FQGTGA. CDR3 bases: TGTGCCAGCAGCTTATCTGGGGGTTCCTACAATGAGCAGTTCTTC. Encoded protein: CASSLSGGSYNEQFF. Looking up the rest from reference TRBV7-3 and TRBJ2-1 gives the full variable domain: GAGVSQTPSNKVTEKGKYVELRCDPISGHTALYWYRQSLGQGPEFLIYFQGTGAADDSGLPNDRFFAVRPEGSVSTLKIQRTERGDSAVYLCASSLSGGSYNEQFFGPGTRLTVL.

This clonotype has ten or more counts. The chain combines TRBV24-1 with TRBJ2-2; D ambiguous. The CDR3 consists of 15 residues. Germline-derived CDR1 and CDR2 are KGHDR and SFDVKD. V was trimmed by 3 bases and J by 5 bases, leaving 12 bases between them. The CDR3 region is CATSDGRLGTGELFF. The CDR3 DNA sequence: TGTGCCACCAGTGATGGGCGGCTGGGTACCGGGGAGCTGTTTTTT.

This clonotype was seen only a few times. The chain is built from TRBV4-1 and TRBJ2-1; no clear D gene. Germline assignment: CDR1 MGHRA and CDR2 YSYEKL. This CDR3 comprises 15 residues. Trimming removed 3 bases from V and 6 bases from J, with 15 bases in between. CDR3 DNA: TGCGCCAGCAGCCACCCCTCTCTAGTTCTCAATGAGCAGTTCTTC. This gives the protein CASSHPSLVLNEQFF.

This clonotype was counted at least ten times. This chain uses TRBV7-3 with TRBJ2-5, with TRBD1 as a possible D gene (5 bases). The germline V gene has CDR1 SGHTA and CDR2 FQGTGA. The CDR3 extends over 13 amino acids. Trimming took off 6 bases at V and 2 bases at J, with 10 bases between the two ends. The CDR3 loop reads CASSLGPQETQYF. The CDR3 coding sequence is TGTGCCAGCAGTCTGGGGCCGCAAGAGACCCAGTACTTC.

This clonotype was observed at least ten times. The chain couples TRBV5-1 to TRBJ1-4, with TRBD1 matching over 9 bases. Germline values: CDR1 SGHRS, CDR2 YFSETQ. This CDR3 region has 15 residues. V dropped 3 bases and J dropped 5; count of bases not matched to a gene: 5. CDR3 protein: CASSSSGQGNEKLFF. Written as DNA, the CDR3 is TGCGCCAGCAGCTCGTCGGGACAGGGAAATGAAAAACTGTTTTTT. Based on the CDR3 plus reference TRBV5-1 and TRBJ1-4, the full variable domain is KAGVTQTPRYLIKTRGQQVTLSCSPISGHRSVSWYQQTPGQGLQFLFEYFSETQRNKGNFPGRFSGRQFSNSRSEMNVSTLELGDSALYLCASSSSGQGNEKLFFGSGTQLSVL.

In this sample, this clonotype turned up many times. V is TRBV2 and J is TRBJ2-2; D is unclear. Germline CDR1 and CDR2: SNHLY and FYNNEI. The V end lost 2 bases, the J end lost 4 bases, and 11 bases lay between the germline ends. The CDR3 is made up of 15 amino acids. CDR3 amino acids: CASSETGAFTGELFF. For the CDR3, the DNA is TGTGCCAGCAGTGAAACCGGAGCCTTCACCGGGGAGCTGTTTTTT.

This clonotype was detected ten times or more. This chain uses TRBV5-1 with TRBJ1-6; tentatively, D is TRBD1 (5 bases). This CDR3 is built from 16 residues. Germline V gene data show CDR1 as SGHRS and CDR2 as YFSETQ. Trimming cost V 0 bases and J 2 bases, with 9 bases left between them. The CDR3, as DNA: TGCGCCAGCAGCTTGGGGCAGGGCCCCTATAATTCACCCCTCCACTTT. As protein: CASSLGQGPYNSPLHF.

This clonotype was detected ten times or more. The chain employs TRBV6-1 and TRBJ2-5, with a weak D call TRBD2 (5 bases). The CDR3 has 13 amino acids. Per germline, CDR1 MNHNS and CDR2 SASEGT. Between the trimmed V and J ends, which lost 4 bases and 5 bases, there was a span of 11 bases. CDR3 residues: CASSARPGETQYF. The DNA for the CDR3 is TGTGCCAGCAGTGCCAGACCGGGGGAGACCCAGTACTTC.

The CDR3 spells CATSRDRGGSSEKLFF. CDR3 nucleotide sequence: TGTGCCACCAGCAGAGATCGGGGGGGGAGTAGTGAAAAACTGTTTTTT. This chain links TRBV15 with TRBJ1-4; tentative D call: TRBD1 (5 bases). In germline, CDR1 is LNHNV, CDR2 YYDKDF (reference sequence). V shed 0 bases and J shed 7 bases, with 15 bases lying between them. The CDR3 spans 16 residues.

This clonotype has ten or more counts. The V and J genes are TRBV14 and TRBJ1-6; D gene ambiguous. The germline CDR1 and CDR2 sequences are SGHDN and FVKESK. CDR3 length: 17 amino acids. V was cut by 0 bases and J by 0 bases, with 9 bases left in between. This CDR3 is CASSQDFGFSYNSPLHF. The CDR3 DNA sequence: TGTGCCAGCAGCCAAGATTTTGGATTCTCCTATAATTCACCCCTCCACTTT.

This clonotype was picked up many times. This chain uses TRBV14 with TRBJ2-3; TRBD2 agrees at 11 bases. CDR3 length: 13 residues. Trimming at V came to 3 bases and at J to 13 bases, leaving 6 bases not matched to a gene. Germline V gene data show CDR1 as SGHDN and CDR2 as FVKESK. CDR3 DNA: TGTGCCAGCAGCCAGTATACTAGCGGGGGAAAGTATTTT. Translated: CASSQYTSGGKYF.

This clonotype was found many times. V gene TRBV5-1 combines with J gene TRBJ2-3; D not resolved. This CDR3 comprises 14 residues. Trimming stripped 0 bases from V and 3 bases from J, with 8 bases between. The germline V gene encodes CDR1 SGHRS and CDR2 YFSETQ. The CDR3 loop reads CASSLEVWTDTQYF. CDR3 coding DNA: TGCGCCAGCAGCTTGGAAGTTTGGACAGATACGCAGTATTTT.